This TCR beta chain emerged from a study of T-cell memory formation after mild COVID-19. This clonotype was counted at least ten times. Its antigen is still unknown. This CDR3 has 14 residues. From germline, CDR1 is SGHTA and CDR2 FQGNSA. The V and J ends lost 1 base and 2 bases respectively, with 8 bases between them. Using its own MiXCR run on the 5' RACE reads, TCRdb lists one record per CDR3 protein. The sample comprises about 170,000 distinct CDR3 sequences, approximately 13% of which are singletons, and roughly 3.4% rests with the top ten. Findings and limits, study-wide: CD4/CD8 balance held among clones contracting day 15 to 85, and later expanders leaned CD4+. Some SARS-CoV-2-responding clones were already detected in memory before infection.

The chain couples TRBV7-2 to TRBJ2-5, with D possibly matching TRBD1 (6 bases). The receptor was derived from a man aged 18 to 29 who had mild COVID-19 (a few samples of this study predate the infection). Cell type and time point are not known. The sequencing input was PBMCs or a T cell subset sorted from them (not recorded which). The CDR3 loop reads CASSLVRGQETQYF. The CDR3 DNA reads TGTGCCAGCAGCTTAGTTAGGGGGCAAGAGACCCAGTACTTC.